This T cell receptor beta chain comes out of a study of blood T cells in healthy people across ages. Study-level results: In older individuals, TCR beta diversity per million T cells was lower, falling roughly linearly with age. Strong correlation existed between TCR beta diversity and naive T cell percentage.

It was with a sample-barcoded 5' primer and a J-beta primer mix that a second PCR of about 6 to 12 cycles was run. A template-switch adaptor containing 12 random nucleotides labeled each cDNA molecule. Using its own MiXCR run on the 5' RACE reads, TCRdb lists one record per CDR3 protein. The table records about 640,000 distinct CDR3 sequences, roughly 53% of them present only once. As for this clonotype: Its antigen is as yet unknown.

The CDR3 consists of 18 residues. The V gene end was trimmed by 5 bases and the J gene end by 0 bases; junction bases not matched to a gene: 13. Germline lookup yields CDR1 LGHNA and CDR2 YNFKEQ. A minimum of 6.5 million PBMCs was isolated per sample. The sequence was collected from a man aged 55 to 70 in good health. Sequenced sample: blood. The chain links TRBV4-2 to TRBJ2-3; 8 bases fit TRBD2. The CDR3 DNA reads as TGTGCCAGCAGCGCCAGTACCCCGGGACTAGTTAGCACAGATACGCAGTATTTT. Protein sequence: CASSASTPGLVSTDTQYF.